This entry is about one TCR beta chain. Its antigen is as yet unknown. The data are from a study of T cells in localized non-small cell lung cancer. The method was immunoSEQ multiplex PCR; TCRdb's version includes in-frame clones alone and lacks a portion of them. The table shows fewer than 15,000 clones, with over 25% occurring only once. The study, taken as a whole, reports: Median detection of top 100 tumor clones in adjacent lung was 57 clones. Uninvolved adjacent lung showed peak T cell clonality, exceeding tumor.

The clonotype comes from a female donor over 55 with stage I lung adenocarcinoma. The source material was lung tumor tissue, sampled before any cancer treatment.

Here the CDR3 DNA reads TGTGCCAGTAGCCCCCTTCGCGGGACTAGCACAGATACGCAGTATTTT. Translation gives CASSPLRGTSTDTQYF. The chain has TRBV19 and TRBJ2-3, with a weak D call TRBD2 (6 bases). The CDR3 has 16 residues. V was pared by 6 bases and J by 0 bases, with 16 bases between. Germline V gene lookup returns CDR1 LNHDA and CDR2 SQIVND (reference sequence).